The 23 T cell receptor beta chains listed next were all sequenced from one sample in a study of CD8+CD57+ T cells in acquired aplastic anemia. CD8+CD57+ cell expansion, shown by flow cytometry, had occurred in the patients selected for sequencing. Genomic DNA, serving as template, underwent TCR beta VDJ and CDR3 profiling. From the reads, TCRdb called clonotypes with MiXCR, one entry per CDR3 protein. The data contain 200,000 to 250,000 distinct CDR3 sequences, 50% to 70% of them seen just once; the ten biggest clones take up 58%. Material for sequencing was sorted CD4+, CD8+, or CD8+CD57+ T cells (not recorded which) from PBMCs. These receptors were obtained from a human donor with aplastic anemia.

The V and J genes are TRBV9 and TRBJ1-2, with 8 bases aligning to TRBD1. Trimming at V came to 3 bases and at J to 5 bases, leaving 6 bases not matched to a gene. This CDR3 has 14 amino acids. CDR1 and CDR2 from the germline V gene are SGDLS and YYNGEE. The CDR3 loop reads CASSATDRVYGYTF. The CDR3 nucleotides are TGTGCCAGCAGCGCAACGGACAGGGTGTATGGCTACACCTTC.

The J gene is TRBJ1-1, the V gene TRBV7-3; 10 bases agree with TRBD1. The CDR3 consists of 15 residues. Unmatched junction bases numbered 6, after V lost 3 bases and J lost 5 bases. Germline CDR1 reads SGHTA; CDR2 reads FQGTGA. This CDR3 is CASSLTGGDWTEAFF. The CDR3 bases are TGTGCCAGCAGCTTGACAGGGGGCGATTGGACTGAAGCTTTCTTT.

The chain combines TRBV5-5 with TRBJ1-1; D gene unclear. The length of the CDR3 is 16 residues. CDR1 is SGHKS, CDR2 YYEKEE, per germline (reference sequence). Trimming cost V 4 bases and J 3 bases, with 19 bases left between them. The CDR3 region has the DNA TGTGCCAGCAGCAAGCACATGGGCGTTGGGGACACTGAAGCTTTCTTT. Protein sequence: CASSKHMGVGDTEAFF.

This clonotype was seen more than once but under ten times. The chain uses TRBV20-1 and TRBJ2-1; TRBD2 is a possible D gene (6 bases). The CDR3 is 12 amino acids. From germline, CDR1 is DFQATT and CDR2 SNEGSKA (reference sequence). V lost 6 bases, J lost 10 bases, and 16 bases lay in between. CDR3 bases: TGCAGTGCCCGACTAGTGTCCTACGAGCAGTTCTTC. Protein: CSARLVSYEQFF.

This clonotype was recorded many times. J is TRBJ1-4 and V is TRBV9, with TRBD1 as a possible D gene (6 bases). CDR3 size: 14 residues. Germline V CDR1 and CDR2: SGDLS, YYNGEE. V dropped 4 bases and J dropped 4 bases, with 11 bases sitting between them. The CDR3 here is CASSFRDINEKLFF. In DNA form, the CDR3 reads TGTGCCAGCAGCTTCCGGGACATTAATGAAAAACTGTTTTTT.

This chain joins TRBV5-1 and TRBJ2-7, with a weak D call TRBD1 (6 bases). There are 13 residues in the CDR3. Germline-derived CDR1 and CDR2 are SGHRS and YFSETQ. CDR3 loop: CASSKFPGQPSAV. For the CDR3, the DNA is TGCGCCAGCAGCAAATTCCCAGGACAGCCCAGTGCAGTC.

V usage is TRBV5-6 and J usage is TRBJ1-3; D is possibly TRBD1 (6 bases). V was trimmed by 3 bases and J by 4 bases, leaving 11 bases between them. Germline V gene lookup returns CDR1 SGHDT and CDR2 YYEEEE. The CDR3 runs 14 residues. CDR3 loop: CASSSYGQGNTIYF. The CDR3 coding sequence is TGTGCCAGCAGCTCCTATGGACAGGGAAACACCATATATTTT.

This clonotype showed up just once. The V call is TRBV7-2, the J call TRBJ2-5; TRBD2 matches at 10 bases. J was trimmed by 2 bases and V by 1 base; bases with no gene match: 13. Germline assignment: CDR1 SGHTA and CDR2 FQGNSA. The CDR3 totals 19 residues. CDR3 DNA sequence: TGTGCCAGCAGCTTAGTGGCGCTAGCGGGGGTGCGGCGGCAAGAGACCCAGTACTTC. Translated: CASSLVALAGVRRQETQYF.

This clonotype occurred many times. CDR3 sequence reads: CASSVVTGGDTQYF. The DNA of the CDR3 is TGTGCCAGCAGCGTAGTGACAGGGGGAGATACGCAGTATTTT. The chain carries TRBV9 and TRBJ2-3; the match to TRBD1 covers 9 bases. Germline-derived CDR1 and CDR2 are SGDLS and YYNGEE. The CDR3 is 14 amino acids. The junction had 1 base not matched to a gene; V was cut back by 0 bases and J by 5 bases.

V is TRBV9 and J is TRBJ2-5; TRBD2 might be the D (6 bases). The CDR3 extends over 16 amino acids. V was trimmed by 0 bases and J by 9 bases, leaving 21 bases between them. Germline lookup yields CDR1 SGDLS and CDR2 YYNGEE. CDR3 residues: CASSVASGGVGEAQYF. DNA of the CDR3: TGTGCCAGCAGCGTAGCCTCCGGCGGGGTCGGGGAGGCCCAGTACTTC.

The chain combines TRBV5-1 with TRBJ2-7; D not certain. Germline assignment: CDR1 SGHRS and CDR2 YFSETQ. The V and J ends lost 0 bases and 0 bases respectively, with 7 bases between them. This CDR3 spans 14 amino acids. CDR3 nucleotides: TGCGCCAGCAGCTTGGATGTCAGCTCCTACGAGCAGTACTTC. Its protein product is CASSLDVSSYEQYF.

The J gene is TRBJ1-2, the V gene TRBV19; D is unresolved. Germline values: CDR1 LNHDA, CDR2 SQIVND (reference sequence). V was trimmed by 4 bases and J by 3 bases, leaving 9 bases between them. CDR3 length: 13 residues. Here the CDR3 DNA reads TGTGCCAGTAGTAGGGCCAGCGACTATGGCTACACCTTC. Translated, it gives CASSRASDYGYTF.

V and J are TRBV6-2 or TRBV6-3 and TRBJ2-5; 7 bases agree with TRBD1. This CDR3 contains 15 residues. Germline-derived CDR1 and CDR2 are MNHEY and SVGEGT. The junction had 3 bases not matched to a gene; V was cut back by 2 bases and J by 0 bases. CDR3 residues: CASSYEGQYQETQYF. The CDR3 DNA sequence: TGTGCCAGCAGTTACGAGGGACAGTACCAAGAGACCCAGTACTTC.

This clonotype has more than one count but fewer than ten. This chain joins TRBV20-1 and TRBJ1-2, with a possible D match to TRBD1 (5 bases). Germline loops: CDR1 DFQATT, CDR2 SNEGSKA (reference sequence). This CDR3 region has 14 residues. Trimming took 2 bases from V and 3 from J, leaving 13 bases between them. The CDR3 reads CSARYGATDYGYTF. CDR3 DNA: TGCAGTGCTAGATACGGGGCTACAGACTATGGCTACACCTTC.

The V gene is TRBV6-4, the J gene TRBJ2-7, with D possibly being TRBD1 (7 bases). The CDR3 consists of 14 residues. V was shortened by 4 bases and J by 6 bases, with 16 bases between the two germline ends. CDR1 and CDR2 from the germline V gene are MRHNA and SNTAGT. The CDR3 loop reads CASSGVGGGSEQYF. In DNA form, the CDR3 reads TGTGCCAGCAGTGGGGTCGGAGGGGGCAGCGAGCAGTACTTC.

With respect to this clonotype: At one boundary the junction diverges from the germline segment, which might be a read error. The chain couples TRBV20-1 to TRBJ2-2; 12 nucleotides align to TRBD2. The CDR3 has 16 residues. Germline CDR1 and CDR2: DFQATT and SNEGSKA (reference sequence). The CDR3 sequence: CSASASGRVDTGELCF. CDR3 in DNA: TGCAGTGCTAGTGCTAGCGGGAGGGTAGACACCGGGGAGCTGTGTTTT.

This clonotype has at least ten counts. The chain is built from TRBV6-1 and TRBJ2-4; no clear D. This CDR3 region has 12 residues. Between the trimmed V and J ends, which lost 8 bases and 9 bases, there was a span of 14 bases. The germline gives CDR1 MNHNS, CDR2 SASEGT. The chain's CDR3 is CASRKQLGIQYF. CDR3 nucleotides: TGTGCCAGCCGGAAACAGTTAGGCATTCAGTACTTC.

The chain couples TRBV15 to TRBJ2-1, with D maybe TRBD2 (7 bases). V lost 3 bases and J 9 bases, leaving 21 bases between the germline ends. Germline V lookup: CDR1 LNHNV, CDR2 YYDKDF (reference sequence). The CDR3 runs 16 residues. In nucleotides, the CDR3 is TGTGCCACCAGCAGCTCCAGCTCACAGGGACTAAGTGAGCAGTTCTTC. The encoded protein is CATSSSSSQGLSEQFF. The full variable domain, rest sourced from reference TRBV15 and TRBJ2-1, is DAMVIQNPRYQVTQFGKPVTLSCSQTLNHNVMYWYQQKSSQAPKLLFHYYDKDFNNEADTPDNFQSRRPNTSFCFLDIRSPGLGDTAMYLCATSSSSSQGLSEQFFGPGTRLTVL.

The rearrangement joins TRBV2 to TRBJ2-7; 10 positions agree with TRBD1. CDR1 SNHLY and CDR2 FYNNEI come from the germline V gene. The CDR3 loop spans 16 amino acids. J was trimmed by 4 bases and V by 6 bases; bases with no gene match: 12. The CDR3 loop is CASRDTGTGAVYEQYF. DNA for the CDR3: TGTGCCAGCAGAGATACCGGGACAGGGGCCGTTTACGAGCAGTACTTC.

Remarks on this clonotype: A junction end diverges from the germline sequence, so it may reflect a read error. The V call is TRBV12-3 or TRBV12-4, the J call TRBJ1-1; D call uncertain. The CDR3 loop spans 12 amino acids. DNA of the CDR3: TGTGCCAACAGTTTCTGGCGTAGTGAAGCTTTCTTT. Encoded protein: CANSFWRSEAFF.

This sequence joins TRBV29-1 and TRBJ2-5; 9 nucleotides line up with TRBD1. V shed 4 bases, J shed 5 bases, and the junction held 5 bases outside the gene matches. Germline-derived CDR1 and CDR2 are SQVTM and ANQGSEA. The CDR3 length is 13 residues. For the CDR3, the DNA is TGCAGCGTTGGACAGGGGGGACGGGAGACCCAGTACTTC. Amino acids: CSVGQGGRETQYF.

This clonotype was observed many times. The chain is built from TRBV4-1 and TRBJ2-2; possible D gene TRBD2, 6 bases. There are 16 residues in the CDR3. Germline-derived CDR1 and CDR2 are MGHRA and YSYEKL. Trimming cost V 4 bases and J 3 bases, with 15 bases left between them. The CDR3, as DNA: TGCGCCAGCAGCCCTTATGGGGGGTTGGACACCGGGGAGCTGTTTTTT. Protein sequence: CASSPYGGLDTGELFF.

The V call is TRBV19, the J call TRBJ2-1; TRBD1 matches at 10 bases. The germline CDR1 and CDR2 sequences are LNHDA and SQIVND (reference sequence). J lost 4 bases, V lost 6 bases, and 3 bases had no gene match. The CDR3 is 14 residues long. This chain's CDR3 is CASRGTGVYNEQFF. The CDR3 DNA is TGTGCCAGTAGAGGGACAGGGGTTTACAATGAGCAGTTCTTC.